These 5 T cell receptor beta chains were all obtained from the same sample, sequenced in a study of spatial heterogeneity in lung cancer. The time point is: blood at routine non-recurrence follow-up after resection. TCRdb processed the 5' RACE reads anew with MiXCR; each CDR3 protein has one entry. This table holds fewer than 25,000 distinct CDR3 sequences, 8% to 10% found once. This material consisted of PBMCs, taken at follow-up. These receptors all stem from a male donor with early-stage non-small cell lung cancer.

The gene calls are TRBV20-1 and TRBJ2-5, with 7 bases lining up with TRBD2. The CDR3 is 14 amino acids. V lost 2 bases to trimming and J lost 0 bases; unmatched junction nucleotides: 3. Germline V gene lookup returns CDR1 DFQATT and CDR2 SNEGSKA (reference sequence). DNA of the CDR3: TGCAGTGCTAGAATAGCGGGCGACCAAGAGACCCAGTACTTC. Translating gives CSARIAGDQETQYF.

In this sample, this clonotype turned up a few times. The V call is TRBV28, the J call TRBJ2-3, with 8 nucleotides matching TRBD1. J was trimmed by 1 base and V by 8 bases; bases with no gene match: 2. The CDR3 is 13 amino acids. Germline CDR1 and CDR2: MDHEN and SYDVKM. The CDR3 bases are TGTGCCAGCGAGGGACAGGGCACAGATACGCAGTATTTT. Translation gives CASEGQGTDTQYF. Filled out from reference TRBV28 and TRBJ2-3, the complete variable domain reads DVKVTQSSRYLVKRTGEKVFLECVQDMDHENMFWYRQDPGLGLRLIYFSYDVKMKEKGDIPEGYSVSREKKERFSLILESASTNQTSMYLCASEGQGTDTQYFGPGTRLTVL.

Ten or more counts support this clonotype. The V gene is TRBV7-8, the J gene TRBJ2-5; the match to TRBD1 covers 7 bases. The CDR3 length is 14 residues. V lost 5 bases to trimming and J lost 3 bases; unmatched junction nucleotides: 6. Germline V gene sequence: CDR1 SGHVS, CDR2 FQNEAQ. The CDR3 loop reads CASSQNRGKETQYF. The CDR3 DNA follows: TGTGCCAGCAGCCAAAACAGGGGCAAAGAGACCCAGTACTTC.

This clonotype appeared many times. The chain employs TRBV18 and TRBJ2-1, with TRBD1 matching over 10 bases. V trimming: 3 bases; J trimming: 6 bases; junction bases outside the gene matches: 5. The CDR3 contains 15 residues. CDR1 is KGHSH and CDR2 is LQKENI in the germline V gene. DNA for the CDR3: TGTGCCAGCTCACCCGAGGGGACAGGGGCCAATGAGCAGTTCTTC. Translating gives CASSPEGTGANEQFF.

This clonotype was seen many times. Written as DNA, the CDR3 is TGCAGCGTTGATGAGGCAGGACGGGGGGATACGCAGTATTTT. It translates to CSVDEAGRGDTQYF. The rearrangement uses TRBV29-1 and TRBJ2-3; D is perhaps TRBD2 (6 bases). Germline CDR1 and CDR2: SQVTM and ANQGSEA. The CDR3 totals 14 residues. V lost 3 bases and J 6 bases, leaving 16 bases between the germline ends.